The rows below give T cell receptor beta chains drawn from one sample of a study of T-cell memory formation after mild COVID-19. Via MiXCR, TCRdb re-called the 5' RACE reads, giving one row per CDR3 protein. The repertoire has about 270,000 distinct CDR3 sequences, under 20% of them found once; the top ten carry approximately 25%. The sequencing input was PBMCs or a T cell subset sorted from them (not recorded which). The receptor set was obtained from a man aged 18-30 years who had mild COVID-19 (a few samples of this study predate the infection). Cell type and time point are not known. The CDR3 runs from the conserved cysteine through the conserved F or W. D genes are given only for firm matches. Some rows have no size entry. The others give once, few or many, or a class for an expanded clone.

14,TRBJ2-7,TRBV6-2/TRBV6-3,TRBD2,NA,TGTGCCAGCAGTTACGAGACTAGCACCTACGAGCAGTACTTC,CASSYETSTYEQYF
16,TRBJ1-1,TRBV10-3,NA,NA,TGTGCCATCAGTGGTGGGAGGTCAATCGTGATCACTGAAGCTTTCTTT,CAISGGRSIVITEAFF
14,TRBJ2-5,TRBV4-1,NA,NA,TGCGCCAGCAGCCCAATGGGGTCCCAAGAGACCCAGTACTTC,CASSPMGSQETQYF
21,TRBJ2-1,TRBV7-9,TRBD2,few,TGTGCCAGCAGCTTAGCCCTGGGACTAGCGGGGGGAGAAAGCTCCTACAATGAGCAGTTCTTC,CASSLALGLAGGESSYNEQFF
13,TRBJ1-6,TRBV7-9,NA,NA,TGTGCCAGCAGGTTGGGGGATTCTTCACCCCTCCACTTT,CASRLGDSSPLHF
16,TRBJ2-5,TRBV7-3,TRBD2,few,TGTGCCAGCAGCTTAATGGGCGGGGGGACCAGGGAGACCCAGTACTTC,CASSLMGGGTRETQYF
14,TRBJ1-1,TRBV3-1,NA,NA,TGTGCCAGCAGCCAACAACTGGGAGGCACTGAAGCTTTCTTT,CASSQQLGGTEAFF
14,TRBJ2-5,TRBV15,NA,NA,TGTGCCACCAGCAATTCCAGACAGCAAGAGACCCAGTACTTC,CATSNSRQQETQYF
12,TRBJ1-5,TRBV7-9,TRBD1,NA,TGTGCCAGCGGGACAGGGAATCAGCCCCAGCATTTT,CASGTGNQPQHF
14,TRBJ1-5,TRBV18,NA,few,TGTGCCAGCTCGCGGACAGAAGGAAATCAGCCCCAGCATTTT,CASSRTEGNQPQHF
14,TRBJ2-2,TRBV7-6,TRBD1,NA,TGTGCCAGCAGCGTTCGACAGGGAACCGGGGAGCTGTTTTTT,CASSVRQGTGELFF
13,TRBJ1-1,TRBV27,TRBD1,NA,TGTGCCAGCAGCAGCGGGACAGGGCGAGAAGCTTTCTTT,CASSSGTGREAFF
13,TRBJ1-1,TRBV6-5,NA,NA,TGTGCCAGCAGTTACGGGGGGTGGACTGAAGCTTTCTTT,CASSYGGWTEAFF
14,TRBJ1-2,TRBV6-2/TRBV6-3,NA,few,TGTGCCAGCACGCCGGTAGGGGCCGTCTATGGCTACACCTTC,CASTPVGAVYGYTF
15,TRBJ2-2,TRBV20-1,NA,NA,TGCAGTGCTAGCCCAGTAGGGTTAGGCACCGGGGAGCTGTTTTTT,CSASPVGLGTGELFF
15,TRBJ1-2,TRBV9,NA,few,TGTGCCAGCAGCGTAGGTTTCCAGGGGAACTATGGCTACACCTTC,CASSVGFQGNYGYTF
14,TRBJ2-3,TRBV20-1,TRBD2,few,TGCAGTGCTCCACTAGCGGGGGGGGCAGATACGCAGTATTTT,CSAPLAGGADTQYF
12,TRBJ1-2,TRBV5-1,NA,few,TGCGCCAGCAGGCTGGAGGGGGTGGAGAACACCTTC,CASRLEGVENTF
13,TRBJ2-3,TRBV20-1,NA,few,TGCAGTGCTACCAGCGGGCCCACAGATACGCAGTATTTT,CSATSGPTDTQYF
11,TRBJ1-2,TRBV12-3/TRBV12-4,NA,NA,TGTGCCAGCAGTTTCGTGGGTGGCTACACCTTC,CASSFVGGYTF
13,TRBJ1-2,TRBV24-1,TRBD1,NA,TGTGCCACCAGTGGGGACAGGGGTTATGGCTACACCTTC,CATSGDRGYGYTF
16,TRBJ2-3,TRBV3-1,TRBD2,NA,TGTGCCAGCAGCCAAGGTTGGGGGGGAGTCACAGATACGCAGTATTTT,CASSQGWGGVTDTQYF
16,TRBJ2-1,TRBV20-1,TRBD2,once,TGCAGTGCAGAGGGGAGGGGAAAGGGTTTGGGCAATGAGCAGTTCTTC,CSAEGRGKGLGNEQFF
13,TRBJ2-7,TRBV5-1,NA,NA,TGCGCCAGTTCCCGGACCCCCGCCTACGAGCAGTACTTC,CASSRTPAYEQYF
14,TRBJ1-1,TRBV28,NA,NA,TGTGCCGCCCAAGAGGCAGGGCGGGGCACTGAAGCTTTCTTT,CAAQEAGRGTEAFF
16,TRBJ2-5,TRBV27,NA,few,TGTGCCAGCAGCAAAAGGAGCTTAGGGGCATGGGAGACCCAGTACTTC,CASSKRSLGAWETQYF
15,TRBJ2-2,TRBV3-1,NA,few,TGTGCCAGCAGCCGGGGACTCCCCGTCTCCGGGGAGCTGTTTTTT,CASSRGLPVSGELFF
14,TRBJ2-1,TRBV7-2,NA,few,TGTGCCAGCAGCGAGCGGGCCACCTACAATGAGCAGTTCTTC,CASSERATYNEQFF
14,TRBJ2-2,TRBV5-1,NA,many,TGCGCCAGCAGTTGGGGACAGAACACCGGGGAGCTGTTTTTT,CASSWGQNTGELFF
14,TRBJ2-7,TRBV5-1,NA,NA,TGCGCCAGCAGCTTGACTGGGGCCGACTACGAGCAGTACTTC,CASSLTGADYEQYF
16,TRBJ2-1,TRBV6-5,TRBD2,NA,TGTGCCAGCAGCACACTAGCGGGGGTGTCCTACAATGAGCAGTTCTTC,CASSTLAGVSYNEQFF
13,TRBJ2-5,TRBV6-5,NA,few,TGTGCCAGCAGTAGGACCAGAAAAGAGACCCAGTACTTC,CASSRTRKETQYF
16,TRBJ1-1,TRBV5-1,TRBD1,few,TGCGCCAGCAGCTTGAACAGGGGATTGGTGAACACTGAAGCTTTCTTT,CASSLNRGLVNTEAFF
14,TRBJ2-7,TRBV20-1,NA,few,TGCAGTGCTAGAGCCCACTGGCAGGGAAAAGAGCAGTACTTC,CSARAHWQGKEQYF
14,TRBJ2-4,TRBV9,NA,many,TGTGCCAGCAGCTTCCTCTCAAAGGCCGACATTCAGTACTTC,CASSFLSKADIQYF
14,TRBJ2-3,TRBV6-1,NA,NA,TGTGCCAGCAGTGATATAGCTTCGACAGATACGCAGTATTTT,CASSDIASTDTQYF
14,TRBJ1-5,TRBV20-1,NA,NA,TGCAGTACCTGGGGGGGGAGGTTCGATCAGCCCCAGCATTTT,CSTWGGRFDQPQHF
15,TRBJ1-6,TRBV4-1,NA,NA,TGCGCCAGCAGCCAAGATCTGTTTGGAAATTCACCCCTCCACTTT,CASSQDLFGNSPLHF
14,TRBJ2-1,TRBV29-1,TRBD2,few,TGCAGCGTTGTCGGCGGGGGGGCCATCAATGAGCAGTTCTTC,CSVVGGGAINEQFF
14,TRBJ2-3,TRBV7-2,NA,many,TGTGCCAGCAGCACTGGGGGGGCCGAAGATACGCAGTATTTT,CASSTGGAEDTQYF
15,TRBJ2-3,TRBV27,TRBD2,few,TGTGCCAGCAGTTCCGAGCGGGGGGGCTCAGATACGCAGTATTTT,CASSSERGGSDTQYF
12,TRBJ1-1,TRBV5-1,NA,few,TGCGCCAGCAGCTCCAAGAACACTGAAGCTTTCTTT,CASSSKNTEAFF
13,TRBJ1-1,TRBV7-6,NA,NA,TGTGCCAGCAGCTGGAGGGCGGACACTGAAGCTTTCTTT,CASSWRADTEAFF
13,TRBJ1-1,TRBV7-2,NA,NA,TGTGCCAGCAGCGCAGGACACAGATCTGAAGCTTTCTTT,CASSAGHRSEAFF
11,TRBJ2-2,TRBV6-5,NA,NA,TGTGCCAGCAGAGATAGCGGGGAGCTGTTTTTT,CASRDSGELFF
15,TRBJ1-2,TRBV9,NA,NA,TGTGCCAGCAGCGTAGAGGCAGGCCTTAACTATGGCTACACCTTC,CASSVEAGLNYGYTF
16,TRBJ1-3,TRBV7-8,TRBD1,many,TGTGCCAGCAGCTTAGTGGGGACAGGGGTCTATGACACCATATATTTT,CASSLVGTGVYDTIYF
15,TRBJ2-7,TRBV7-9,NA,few,TGTGCCAGCAGCTCCTCAACGTTCTCGGTCTACGAGCAGTACTTC,CASSSSTFSVYEQYF